This TCR beta chain was sequenced during a study of blood T cell repertoires in COVID-19. The germline gives CDR1 SQVTM, CDR2 ANQGSEA. CDR3 size: 15 residues. Trimming took off 5 bases at V and 4 bases at J, with 18 bases between the two ends. The table came from immunoSEQ multiplex PCR; TCRdb's copy has only in-frame clones and leaves some out. The table includes around 450,000 clones, roughly 87% detected once. Sequencing was done on a sample of PBMCs or T cells enriched from blood (not recorded which). The rearrangement joins TRBV29-1 to TRBJ2-1; perhaps TRBD1 as D (5 bases). This TCR was sampled from a woman aged 18-29 years with acute COVID-19. The CDR3 DNA reads TGCAGCGTTAATCGGCAGGGTCGCCGATACAATGAGCAGTTCTTC. Amino acids: CSVNRQGRRYNEQFF.